These 31 T cell receptor beta chains were sequenced from one sample in a study of T cells in localized non-small cell lung cancer. The assay was immunoSEQ multiplex PCR, and TCRdb's table has in-frame clones only and misses some. The data contain fewer than 100,000 clones, approximately 80% of them singletons. The input for sequencing was peripheral blood, taken before any cancer treatment. The receptor source for this set is a female donor of 60 years or more with stage I lung adenocarcinoma.

The chain joins TRBV19 to TRBJ2-3, with 10 bases identical to TRBD1. The CDR3 runs to 14 residues. V shed 6 bases and J 5 bases; nucleotides not matched to a gene: 5. Germline CDR1 and CDR2: LNHDA and SQIVND (reference sequence). CDR3 bases: TGTGCCAGTAGCGTGACAGGGGGCAAAGATACGCAGTATTTT. Its translation: CASSVTGGKDTQYF.

This clone was seen only once. The rearrangement links TRBV5-4 to TRBJ2-5; TRBD2 agrees at 7 bases. The CDR3 is 15 amino acids. Looked up from germline, CDR1 is SGHNT and CDR2 is YYREEE (reference sequence). Trimming took 2 bases from V and 0 from J; bases not matched to a gene: 4. CDR3 region: CASSFPGTNQETQYF. The CDR3 nucleotides read TGTGCCAGCAGCTTTCCTGGGACTAACCAAGAGACCCAGTACTTC.

The rearrangement uses TRBV11-2 and TRBJ2-1, with 7 bases identical to TRBD1. Germline CDR1 and CDR2: SGHAT and FQNNGV. With 5 bases clipped from V and 6 bases from J, the junction kept 13 bases outside the gene matches. CDR3 size: 16 residues. Here the CDR3 reads CASSNRGSFSGNEQFF. CDR3 nucleotides: TGTGCCAGCAGCAACAGGGGATCCTTCTCGGGCAATGAGCAGTTCTTC.

V gene TRBV6-5 combines with J gene TRBJ1-2, with D tentatively TRBD1 (5 bases). The CDR3 has 14 amino acids. Trimming removed 6 bases at V and 8 bases at J, with 19 bases between. Germline loops: CDR1 MNHEY, CDR2 SVGAGI. The CDR3 sequence: CASSPGSPLGGYTF. The CDR3 region has the DNA TGTGCCAGCAGCCCAGGGTCCCCACTCGGGGGCTACACCTTC.

V gene TRBV5-5 combines with J gene TRBJ2-7; 7 bases line up with TRBD2. The CDR3 loop spans 15 amino acids. V dropped 3 bases and J dropped 2; count of bases not matched to a gene: 8. Germline lookup yields CDR1 SGHKS and CDR2 YYEKEE (reference sequence). CDR3: CASSWAVAGTYEQYF. DNA for the CDR3: TGTGCCAGCAGCTGGGCGGTAGCGGGTACCTACGAGCAGTACTTC.

This clone occurred a few times. The chain links TRBV2 to TRBJ1-2; D gene ambiguous. Trimming took off 4 bases at V and 3 bases at J, with 9 bases between the two ends. The CDR3 spans 13 residues. The germline V gene has CDR1 SNHLY and CDR2 FYNNEI. This CDR3 is CASSGSRDYGYTF. The CDR3 DNA reads as TGTGCCAGCAGTGGGTCCCGGGACTATGGCTACACCTTC.

This chain connects TRBV11-3 to TRBJ2-7, with a tentative D call TRBD2 (5 bases). This CDR3 spans 17 amino acids. The ends were cut back, 1 base at V and 3 bases at J, with 19 bases in the middle. Germline V gene data show CDR1 as SGHNT and CDR2 as YENEEA. The CDR3 region is CASSLGPGPAGRYEQYF. In DNA, the CDR3 is TGTGCCAGCAGCTTAGGTCCTGGACCTGCGGGCCGCTACGAGCAGTACTTC.

Written as DNA, the CDR3 is TGTGCCAGTAGTATGATCGGACTAGCGGCCGACAATGAGCAGTTCTTC. This encodes CASSMIGLAADNEQFF. V gene TRBV19 combines with J gene TRBJ2-1, with 10 positions matching TRBD2. CDR1 is LNHDA and CDR2 is SQIVND in the germline V gene (reference sequence). There are 16 residues in the CDR3. V trimming: 3 bases; J trimming: 5 bases; junction bases outside the gene matches: 7.

The chain carries TRBV30 and TRBJ1-3, with TRBD1 as a possible D gene (5 bases). This CDR3 has 13 amino acids. Trimming cost V 3 bases and J 16 bases, with 22 bases left between them. The germline V gene encodes CDR1 GTSNPN and CDR2 SVGIG (reference sequence). CDR3 nucleotide sequence: TGTGCCTGGAGCAGGAGACAGATCTCAAACCCGTATTTT. It encodes CAWSRRQISNPYF.

The chain is built from TRBV19 and TRBJ1-1; tentative D call: TRBD1 (5 bases). The CDR3 totals 14 residues. V gave up 1 base and J gave up 5 bases, with 11 bases separating them. The germline V gene has CDR1 LNHDA and CDR2 SQIVND (reference sequence). The CDR3 loop is CASSIAGSRTEAFF. CDR3 DNA sequence: TGTGCCAGTAGTATAGCAGGGTCTCGAACTGAAGCTTTCTTT.

The chain joins TRBV21-1 to TRBJ2-5; no DNA check was done on the table's D call, TRBD1. TRBV21-1 constitutes a pseudogene. This CDR3 region has 15 residues. The CDR3 region has the DNA TGTGCCAGCAGCAAAGCAAACAGGGGGGCAGAGACCCAGTACTTC. Its translation: CASSKANRGAETQYF.

This clone was seen only once. The chain is built from TRBV27 and TRBJ2-7; a possible D gene is TRBD1 (5 bases). Germline V gene lookup returns CDR1 MNHEY and CDR2 SMNVEV (reference sequence). The germline V and J ends were trimmed by 5 bases and 0 bases, with 17 bases remaining between them. There are 16 residues in the CDR3. The CDR3 bases are TGTGCCAGCAGTATCGGCCGACAGTTCCGCTCCTACGAGCAGTACTTC. Its translation: CASSIGRQFRSYEQYF.

The rearrangement joins TRBV18 to TRBJ1-1; 10 bases are shared with TRBD1. The CDR3 spans 15 residues. Germline V gene lookup returns CDR1 KGHSH and CDR2 LQKENI. The ends lost 6 bases at V and 2 bases at J; junction bases unmatched: 6. CDR3 loop: CASSMDRGGNTEAFF. CDR3 sequence (DNA): TGTGCCAGCTCGATGGACAGGGGGGGCAACACTGAAGCTTTCTTT.

This chain links TRBV28 with TRBJ1-5; no reliable D call. The germline V gene encodes CDR1 MDHEN and CDR2 SYDVKM. V lost 3 bases and J lost 5, with 14 bases in between. The CDR3 is made up of 15 amino acids. The CDR3 here is CASSFSSRPYQPQHF. As DNA, the CDR3 is TGTGCCAGCAGTTTTTCCTCACGGCCCTATCAGCCCCAGCATTTT.

This chain links TRBV7-9 with TRBJ1-5, with no clear D. The length of the CDR3 is 13 residues. Trimming left V 2 bases short and J 3 bases short, with 5 bases between. Germline CDR1 and CDR2: SEHNR and FQNEAQ (reference sequence). CDR3 sequence (DNA): TGTGCCAGCAGCTTACAGCACAATCAGCCCCAGCATTTT. The encoded protein is CASSLQHNQPQHF.

In nucleotides, the CDR3 is TGTGCCACCAGCAGGGTCGGGGCTAACAATGAGCAGTTCTTC. It specifies CATSRVGANNEQFF. The J gene is TRBJ2-1, the V gene TRBV15; the D gene could be TRBD1 or TRBD2 (5 bases each). With 3 bases removed from V and 5 bases from J, the gap between germline ends came to 11 bases. CDR1 LNHNV and CDR2 YYDKDF come from the germline V gene (reference sequence). The CDR3 is made up of 14 amino acids.

This clone has only a few counts. The chain uses TRBV4-2 and TRBJ1-6; D is ambiguous. V was trimmed by 1 base and J by 7 bases, leaving 11 bases between them. The length of the CDR3 is 15 residues. Germline CDR1 is LGHNA and CDR2 is YNFKEQ. The CDR3 loop is CASSQVWNANSPLHF. CDR3 DNA: TGTGCCAGCAGCCAAGTCTGGAATGCGAATTCACCCCTCCACTTT.

This chain links TRBV10-3 with TRBJ2-4; D is undetermined. Per germline, CDR1 ENHRY and CDR2 SYGVKD. Trimming removed 2 bases at V and 6 bases at J, with 2 bases between. The length of the CDR3 is 11 residues. CDR3 DNA: TGTGCCATCAGTGAGGGAAACATTCAGTACTTC. It is translated as CAISEGNIQYF.

The chain employs TRBV9 and TRBJ2-1; 9 bases agree with TRBD2. Per germline, CDR1 SGDLS and CDR2 YYNGEE. The J segment lost 9 bases and the V segment lost 4 bases, leaving 14 bases of the junction unmatched. This CDR3 spans 16 amino acids. CDR3 sequence (DNA): TGTGCCAGCAGCCCCCGGGGGGAGCGGGGGGCGAGTGAGCAGTTCTTC. This encodes CASSPRGERGASEQFF.

This clone was counted a few times. V gene TRBV6-5 combines with J gene TRBJ2-3; D possibly uses TRBD1 or TRBD2 (5 bases each). CDR1 and CDR2 from the germline V gene are MNHEY and SVGAGI. V lost 6 bases to trimming and J lost 4 bases, with 14 bases between them. CDR3 length: 14 amino acids. This chain's CDR3 is CASSKGPHSDTQYF. In DNA, the CDR3 is TGTGCCAGCAGCAAGGGACCCCACTCAGATACGCAGTATTTT.

In DNA, the CDR3 is TGTGCCTGGAGTGTAGATCGTAACTTTGCGCAGTTCTTC. Translation: CAWSVDRNFAQFF. This rearrangement joins TRBV30 to TRBJ2-1; D ambiguous. There are 13 residues in the CDR3. Trimming left V 0 bases short and J 12 bases short, with 15 bases between. Germline values: CDR1 GTSNPN, CDR2 SVGIG (reference sequence).

The chain combines TRBV7-7 with TRBJ2-3; D not resolved. This CDR3 contains 14 residues. V shed 5 bases and J shed 0 bases, with 9 bases lying between them. The germline CDR1 and CDR2 sequences are SSHAT and FNYEAQ (reference sequence). CDR3 DNA sequence: TGTGCCAGCAGCCTAGGCAGCAGCACAGATACGCAGTATTTT. It codes for CASSLGSSTDTQYF. The full variable domain, its missing parts supplied by reference TRBV7-7 and TRBJ2-3, is GAGVSQSPRYKVTKRGQDVTLRCDPISSHATLYWYQQALGQGPEFLTYFNYEAQPDKSGLPSDRFSAERPEGSISTLTIQRTEQRDSAMYRCASSLGSSTDTQYFGPGTRLTVL.

The chain has TRBV6-5 and TRBJ2-5; 8 bases align to TRBD1. The J segment lost 3 bases and the V segment lost 3 bases, leaving 3 bases of the junction unmatched. This CDR3 region has 14 residues. The germline CDR1 and CDR2 sequences are MNHEY and SVGAGI. The CDR3 loop reads CASSYGQGKETQYF. The CDR3 DNA is TGTGCCAGCAGTTATGGACAGGGTAAAGAGACCCAGTACTTC.

The CDR3 nucleotides are TGTGCTAGTAACCGACCTGGGGCCAACGTCCTGACTTTC. It is translated as CASNRPGANVLTF. The V and J genes are TRBV12-5 and TRBJ2-6, with D uncertain. V shed 8 bases and J shed 2 bases, with 7 bases lying between them. Germline CDR1 LGHNT, CDR2 FRNRAP. The CDR3 is made up of 13 amino acids.

V usage is TRBV4-1 and J usage is TRBJ2-7; TRBD1 aligns across 9 bases. The germline CDR1 and CDR2 sequences are MGHRA and YSYEKL. The CDR3 contains 16 residues. Trimming removed 3 bases from V and 1 base from J; junction bases left unmatched: 7. Here the CDR3 DNA reads TGCGCCAGCAGCCAGACCGTGGGACAGGGTTCCTACGAGCAGTACTTC. Its protein product is CASSQTVGQGSYEQYF.

The chain employs TRBV7-2 and TRBJ2-7; TRBD2 aligns across 7 bases. This CDR3 spans 15 amino acids. J was trimmed by 1 base and V by 7 bases; bases with no gene match: 10. Germline CDR1 and CDR2: SGHTA and FQGNSA. CDR3 amino acids: CASTKWGSGSYEQYF. In DNA form, the CDR3 reads TGTGCCAGCACCAAATGGGGTAGCGGGTCCTACGAGCAGTACTTC.

The chain recombines TRBV20-1 with TRBJ2-3, with unresolved D. The CDR3 loop spans 10 amino acids. Trimming removed 4 bases at V and 5 bases at J, with 4 bases between. Germline CDR1 and CDR2: DFQATT and SNEGSKA (reference sequence). CDR3 bases: TGCAGTGCTATCCGAGATACGCAGTATTTT. Protein product: CSAIRDTQYF.

The chain uses TRBV7-2 and TRBJ1-4; the match to TRBD1 covers 9 bases. This CDR3 has 17 residues. Germline CDR1 and CDR2: SGHTA and FQGNSA. V lost 1 base, J lost 7 bases, and 10 bases stayed unmatched. This chain's CDR3 is CASSLGKTGGRGEKLFF. The CDR3 DNA reads as TGTGCCAGCAGCTTAGGGAAAACAGGGGGCCGTGGTGAAAAACTGTTTTTT.

V and J are TRBV5-6 and TRBJ2-5; TRBD2 aligns across 12 bases. This CDR3 has 15 amino acids. Looked up from germline, CDR1 is SGHDT and CDR2 is YYEEEE. The junction had 5 bases not matched to a gene; V was cut back by 4 bases and J by 4 bases. The CDR3 region has the DNA TGTGCCAGCAGCGCCAGGGGACTAGCGGGAGAGACCCAGTACTTC. It codes for CASSARGLAGETQYF.

V gene TRBV19 combines with J gene TRBJ2-4; 8 nucleotides agree with TRBD1. V dropped 2 bases and J dropped 4; count of bases not matched to a gene: 7. The CDR3 length is 16 residues. Germline V gene data show CDR1 as LNHDA and CDR2 as SQIVND (reference sequence). The CDR3: CASSISAGGAKNIQYF. DNA of the CDR3: TGTGCCAGTAGTATATCGGCAGGGGGCGCGAAAAACATTCAGTACTTC.

The rearrangement uses TRBV5-4 and TRBJ2-1, with 8 positions matching TRBD2. The V gene's germline CDR1 is SGHNT and CDR2 YYREEE (reference sequence). The CDR3 loop spans 14 amino acids. Trimming at V came to 2 bases and at J to 5 bases, leaving 3 bases not matched to a gene. The CDR3 sequence: CASSFTGGDNEQFF. As DNA, the CDR3 is TGTGCCAGCAGCTTCACGGGAGGGGACAATGAGCAGTTCTTC. The whole variable domain, remainder taken from reference TRBV5-4 and TRBJ2-1, is ETGVTQSPTHLIKTRGQQVTLRCSSQSGHNTVSWYQQALGQGPQFIFQYYREEENGRGNFPPRFSGLQFPNYSSELNVNALELDDSALYLCASSFTGGDNEQFFGPGTRLTVL.